This paragraph reports one T cell receptor (beta chain). The source of the sample is a study of T cell responses to AZD1222 COVID-19 vaccine. Sequencing was performed with immunoSEQ multiplex PCR; in TCRdb, only in-frame clones are kept and a portion is missing. Of 150,000 to 200,000 clones listed, over 80% are singletons. The CDR3 is 16 amino acids. From germline, CDR1 is SGHNT and CDR2 YENEEA. The germline V and J ends were trimmed by 1 base and 1 base, with 13 bases remaining between them. The chain couples TRBV11-3 to TRBJ2-5; D ambiguous. The source of this sequence is an adult in good health. Source: peripheral blood, taken on day 0 of MenACWY control vaccination. CDR3 DNA sequence: TGTGCCAGCAGCTTAGGCTCGACTGGACCCCAAGAGACCCAGTACTTC. As protein: CASSLGSTGPQETQYF.